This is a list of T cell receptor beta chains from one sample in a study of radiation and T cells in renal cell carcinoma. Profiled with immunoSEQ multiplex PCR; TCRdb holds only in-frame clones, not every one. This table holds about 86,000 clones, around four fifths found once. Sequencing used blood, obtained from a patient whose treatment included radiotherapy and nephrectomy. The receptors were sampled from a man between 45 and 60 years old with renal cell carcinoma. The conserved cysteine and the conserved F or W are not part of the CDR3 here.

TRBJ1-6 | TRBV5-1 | ASSFRQYNSPLH
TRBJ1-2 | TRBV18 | ASSSGTYQTTGYGYT
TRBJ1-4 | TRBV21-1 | ASSKAVWQGARTNEKLF
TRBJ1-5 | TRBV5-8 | ASTRIVGVEQPQH
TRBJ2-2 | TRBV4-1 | ASSQEGLAGGFGTGELF
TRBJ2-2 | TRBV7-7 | ASSLGAGGFGGELF
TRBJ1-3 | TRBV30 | AWSVGGQTSGNTIY
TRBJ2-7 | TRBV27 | ASSTLGGEGASEQY
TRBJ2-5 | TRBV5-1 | ASSIGGTGEETQY
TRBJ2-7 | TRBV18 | ASSTTSRAPYEQY
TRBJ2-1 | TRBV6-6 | ASISQFRTSYNEQF
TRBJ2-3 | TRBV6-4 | ASSDSTGGLDTQY
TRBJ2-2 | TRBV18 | ASSPATGELF
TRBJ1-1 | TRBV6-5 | ASSYSLLTNTEAF
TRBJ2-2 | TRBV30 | AWSAGVTGELF
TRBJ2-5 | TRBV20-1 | SARGETQY
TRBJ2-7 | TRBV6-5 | ASSYAGDMYEQY
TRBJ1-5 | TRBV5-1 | ASSPAEGGQPQH
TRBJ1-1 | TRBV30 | AWSVSNTEAF
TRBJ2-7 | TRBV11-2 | ASSIRDRSYEQY
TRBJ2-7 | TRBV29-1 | SVELGQGAGEQY
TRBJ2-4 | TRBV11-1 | ASSHTGSLQNIQY
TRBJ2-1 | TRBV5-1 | ASALTRGANEQF
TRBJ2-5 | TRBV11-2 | ASSLVFRETQY
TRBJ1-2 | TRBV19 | ASSINQGPNYGYT
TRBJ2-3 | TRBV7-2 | ASSLAGGTDTQY
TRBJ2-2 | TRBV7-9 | ASRRDRNTGELF
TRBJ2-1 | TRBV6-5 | ASSPQGANNEQF
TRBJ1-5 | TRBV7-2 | ASSLWDSAHQPQH
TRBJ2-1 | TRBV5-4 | ASSPGGLAGAAEQF
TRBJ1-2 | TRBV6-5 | ASSYSSGSNYGYT
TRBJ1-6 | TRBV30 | AWSATGSYLSNSPLH
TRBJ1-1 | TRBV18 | ASSPGPTGWQAF
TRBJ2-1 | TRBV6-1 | ASRREGPNEQF
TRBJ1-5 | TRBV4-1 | ASSQDPPRGLSQPQH
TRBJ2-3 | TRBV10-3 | AIRGASEGNADTQY
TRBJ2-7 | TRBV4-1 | ASSQEIMALNEQY
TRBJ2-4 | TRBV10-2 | ASSEGDRAKNIQY
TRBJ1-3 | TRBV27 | ASSRKLSGNTIY
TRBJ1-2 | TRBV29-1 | SAGSPGLDYGYT
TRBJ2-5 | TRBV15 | ATSRVLTSAEETQY
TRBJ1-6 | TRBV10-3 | AISETPSRDLNSPLH
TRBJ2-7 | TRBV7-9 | ASSPQGQGNPYEQY
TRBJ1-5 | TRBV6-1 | ASSAPGTLH
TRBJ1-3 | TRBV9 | ASSGTGLFGNTIY
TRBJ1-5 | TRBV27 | ASSSGTGGQPQH
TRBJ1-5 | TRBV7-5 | ARSIITRNYQPQH
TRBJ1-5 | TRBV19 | ASSIGNLLSNQPQH
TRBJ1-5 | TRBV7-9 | ASSPDRAHQPQH
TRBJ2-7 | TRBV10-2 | ASSRGQANYEQY
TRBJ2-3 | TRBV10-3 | AISGSGGPRTDTQY